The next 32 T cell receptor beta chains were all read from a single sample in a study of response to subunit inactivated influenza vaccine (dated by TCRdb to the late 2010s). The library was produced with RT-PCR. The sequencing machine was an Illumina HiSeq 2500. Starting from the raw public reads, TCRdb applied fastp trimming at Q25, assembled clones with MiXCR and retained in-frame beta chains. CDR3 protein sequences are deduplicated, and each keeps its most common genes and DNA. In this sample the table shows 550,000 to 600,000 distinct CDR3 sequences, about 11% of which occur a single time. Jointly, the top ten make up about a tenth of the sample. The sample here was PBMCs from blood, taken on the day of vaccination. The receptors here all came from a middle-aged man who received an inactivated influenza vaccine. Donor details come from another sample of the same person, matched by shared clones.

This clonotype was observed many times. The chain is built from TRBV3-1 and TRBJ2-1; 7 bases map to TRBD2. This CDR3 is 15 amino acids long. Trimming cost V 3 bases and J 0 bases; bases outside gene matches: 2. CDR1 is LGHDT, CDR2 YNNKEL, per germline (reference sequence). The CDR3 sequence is CASSQGLNSYNEQFF. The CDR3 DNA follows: TGTGCCAGCAGCCAGGGACTAAACTCCTACAATGAGCAGTTCTTC.

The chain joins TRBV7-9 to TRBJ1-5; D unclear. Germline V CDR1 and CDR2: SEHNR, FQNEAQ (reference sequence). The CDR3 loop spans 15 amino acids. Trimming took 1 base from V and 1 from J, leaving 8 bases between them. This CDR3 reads CASSLESGSNQPQHF. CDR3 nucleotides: TGTGCCAGCAGCTTAGAATCCGGGAGCAATCAGCCCCAGCATTTT.

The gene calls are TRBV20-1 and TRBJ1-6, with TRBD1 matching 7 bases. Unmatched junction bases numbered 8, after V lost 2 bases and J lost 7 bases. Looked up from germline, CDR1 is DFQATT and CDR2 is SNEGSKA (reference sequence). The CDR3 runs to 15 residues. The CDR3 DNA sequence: TGCAGTGCTAGAACGAAGACAGGGAGAAATTCACCCCTCCACTTT. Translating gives CSARTKTGRNSPLHF.

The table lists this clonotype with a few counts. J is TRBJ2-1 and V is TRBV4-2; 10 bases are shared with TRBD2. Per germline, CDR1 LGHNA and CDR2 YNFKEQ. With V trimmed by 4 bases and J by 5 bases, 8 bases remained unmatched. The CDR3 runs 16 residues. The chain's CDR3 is CASSRQAGLADNEQFF. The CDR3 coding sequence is TGTGCCAGCAGCCGCCAAGCTGGACTAGCGGACAATGAGCAGTTCTTC.

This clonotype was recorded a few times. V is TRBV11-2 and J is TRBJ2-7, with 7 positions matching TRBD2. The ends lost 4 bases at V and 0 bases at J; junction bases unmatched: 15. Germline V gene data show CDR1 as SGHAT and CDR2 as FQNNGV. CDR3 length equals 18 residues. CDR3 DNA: TGTGCCAGCAGCTCCTTCGGGGGGTATACGGGGCTCTCCTACGAGCAGTACTTC. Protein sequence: CASSSFGGYTGLSYEQYF. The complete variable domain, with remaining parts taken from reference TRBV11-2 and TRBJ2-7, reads EAGVAQSPRYKIIEKRQSVAFWCNPISGHATLYWYQQILGQGPKLLIQFQNNGVVDDSQLPKDRFSAERLKGVDSTLKIQPAKLEDSAVYLCASSSFGGYTGLSYEQYFGPGTRLTVT.

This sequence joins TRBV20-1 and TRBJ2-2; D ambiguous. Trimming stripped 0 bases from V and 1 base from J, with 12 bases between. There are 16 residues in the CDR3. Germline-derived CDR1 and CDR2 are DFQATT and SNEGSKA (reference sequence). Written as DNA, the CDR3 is TGCAGTGCTAGAGATCCAGGCAGGCGGAACACCGGGGAGCTGTTTTTT. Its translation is CSARDPGRRNTGELFF.

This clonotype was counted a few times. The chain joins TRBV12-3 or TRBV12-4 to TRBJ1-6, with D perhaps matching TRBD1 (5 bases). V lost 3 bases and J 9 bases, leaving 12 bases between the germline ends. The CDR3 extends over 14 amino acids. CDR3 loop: CASSLNRRSSPLHF. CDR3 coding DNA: TGTGCCAGCAGTTTGAACAGGAGGTCTTCACCCCTCCACTTT.

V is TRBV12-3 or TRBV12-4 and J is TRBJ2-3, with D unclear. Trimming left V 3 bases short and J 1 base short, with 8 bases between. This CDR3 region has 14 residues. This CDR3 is CASSFVIGTDTQYF. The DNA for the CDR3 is TGTGCCAGCAGTTTTGTCATAGGCACAGATACGCAGTATTTT.

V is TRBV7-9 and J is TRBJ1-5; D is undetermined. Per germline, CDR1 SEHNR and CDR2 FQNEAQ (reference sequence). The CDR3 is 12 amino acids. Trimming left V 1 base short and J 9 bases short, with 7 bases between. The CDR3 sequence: CASSLEGGPQHF. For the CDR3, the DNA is TGTGCCAGCAGCTTAGAGGGAGGGCCCCAGCATTTT.

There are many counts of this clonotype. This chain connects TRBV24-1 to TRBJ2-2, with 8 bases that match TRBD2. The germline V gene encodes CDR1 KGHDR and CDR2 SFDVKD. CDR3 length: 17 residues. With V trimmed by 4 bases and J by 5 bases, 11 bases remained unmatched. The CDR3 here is CATSESGTSRGTGELFF. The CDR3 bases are TGTGCCACCAGTGAATCCGGGACTAGTCGGGGGACCGGGGAGCTGTTTTTT.

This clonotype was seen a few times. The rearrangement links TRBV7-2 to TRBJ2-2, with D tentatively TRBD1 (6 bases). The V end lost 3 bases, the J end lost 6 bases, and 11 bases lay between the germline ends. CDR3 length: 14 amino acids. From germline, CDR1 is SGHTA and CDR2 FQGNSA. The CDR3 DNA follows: TGTGCCAGCAGCTTGGACAGTTTTCCCGGGGAGCTGTTTTTT. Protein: CASSLDSFPGELFF.

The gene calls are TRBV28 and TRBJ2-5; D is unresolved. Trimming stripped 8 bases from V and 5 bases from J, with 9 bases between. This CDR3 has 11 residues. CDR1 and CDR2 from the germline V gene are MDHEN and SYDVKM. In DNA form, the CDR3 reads TGTGCCAGCGGTCGAACGGAGACCCAGTACTTC. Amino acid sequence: CASGRTETQYF.

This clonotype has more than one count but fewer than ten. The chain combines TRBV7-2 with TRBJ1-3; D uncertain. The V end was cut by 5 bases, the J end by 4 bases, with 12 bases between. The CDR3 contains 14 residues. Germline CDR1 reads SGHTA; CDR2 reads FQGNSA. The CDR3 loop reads CASSLVATGNTIYF. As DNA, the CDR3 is TGTGCCAGCAGCCTAGTTGCGACGGGAAACACCATATATTTT.

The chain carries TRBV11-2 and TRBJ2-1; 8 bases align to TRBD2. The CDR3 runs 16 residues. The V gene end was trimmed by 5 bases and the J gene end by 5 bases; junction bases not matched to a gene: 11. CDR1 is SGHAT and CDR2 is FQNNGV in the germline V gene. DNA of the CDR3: TGTGCCAGCAGCCTGCGGGCAGCGGGAGTCAACAATGAGCAGTTCTTC. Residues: CASSLRAAGVNNEQFF. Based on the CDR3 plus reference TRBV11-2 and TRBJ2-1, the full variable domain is EAGVAQSPRYKIIEKRQSVAFWCNPISGHATLYWYQQILGQGPKLLIQFQNNGVVDDSQLPKDRFSAERLKGVDSTLKIQPAKLEDSAVYLCASSLRAAGVNNEQFFGPGTRLTVL.

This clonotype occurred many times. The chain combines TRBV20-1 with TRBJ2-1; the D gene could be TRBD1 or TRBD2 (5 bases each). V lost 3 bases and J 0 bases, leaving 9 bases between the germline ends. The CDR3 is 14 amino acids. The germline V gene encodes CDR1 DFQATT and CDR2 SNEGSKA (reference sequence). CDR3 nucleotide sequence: TGCAGTGCTAGCTGGGGGAACTCCTACAATGAGCAGTTCTTC. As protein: CSASWGNSYNEQFF.

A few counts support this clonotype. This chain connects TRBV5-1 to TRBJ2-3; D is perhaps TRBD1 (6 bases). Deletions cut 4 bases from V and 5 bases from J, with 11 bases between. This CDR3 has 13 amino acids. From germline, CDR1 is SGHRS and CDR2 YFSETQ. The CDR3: CASSGQTGDTQYF. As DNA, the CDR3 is TGCGCCAGCAGCGGACAGACAGGAGATACGCAGTATTTT.

The CDR3 nucleotides are TGCAGTGTTCGCTTCCTCAGACTAGCGGGGAACAATGAGCAGTTCTTC. Residues: CSVRFLRLAGNNEQFF. The genes are TRBV20-1 and TRBJ2-1; the match to TRBD2 covers 11 bases. Trimming at V came to 7 bases and at J to 5 bases, leaving 13 bases not matched to a gene. Germline assignment: CDR1 DFQATT and CDR2 SNEGSKA (reference sequence). The CDR3 has 16 residues.

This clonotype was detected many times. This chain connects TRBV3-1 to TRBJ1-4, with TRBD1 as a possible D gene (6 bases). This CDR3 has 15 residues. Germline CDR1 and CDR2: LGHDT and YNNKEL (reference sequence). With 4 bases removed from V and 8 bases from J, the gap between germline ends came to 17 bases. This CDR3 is CASSPRDGQREKLFF. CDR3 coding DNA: TGTGCCAGCAGCCCCCGGGACGGACAGCGCGAAAAACTGTTTTTT.

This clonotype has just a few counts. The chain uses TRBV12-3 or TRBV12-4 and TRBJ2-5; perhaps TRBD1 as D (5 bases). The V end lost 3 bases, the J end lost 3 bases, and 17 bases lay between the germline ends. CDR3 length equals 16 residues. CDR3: CASSFLGVGLKETQYF. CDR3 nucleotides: TGTGCCAGCAGTTTCTTAGGGGTAGGGCTCAAAGAGACCCAGTACTTC.

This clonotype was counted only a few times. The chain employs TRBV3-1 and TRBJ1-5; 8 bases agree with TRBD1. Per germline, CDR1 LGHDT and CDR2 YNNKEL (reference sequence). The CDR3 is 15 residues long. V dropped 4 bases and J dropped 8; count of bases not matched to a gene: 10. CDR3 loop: CASSLTGALWEPQHF. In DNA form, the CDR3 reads TGTGCCAGCAGCCTGACAGGGGCCCTCTGGGAGCCCCAGCATTTT.

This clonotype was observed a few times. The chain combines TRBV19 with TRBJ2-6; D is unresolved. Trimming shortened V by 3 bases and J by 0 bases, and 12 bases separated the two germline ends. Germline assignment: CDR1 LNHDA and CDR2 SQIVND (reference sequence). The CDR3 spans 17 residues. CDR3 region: CASSIQVILSGANVLTF. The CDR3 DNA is TGTGCCAGTAGTATTCAGGTCATACTCTCTGGGGCCAACGTCCTGACTTTC.

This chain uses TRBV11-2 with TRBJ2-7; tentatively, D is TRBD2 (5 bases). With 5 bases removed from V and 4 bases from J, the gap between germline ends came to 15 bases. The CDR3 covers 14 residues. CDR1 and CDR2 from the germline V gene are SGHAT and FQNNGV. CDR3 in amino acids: CASSGIVGEYEQYF. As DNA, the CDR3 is TGTGCCAGCAGCGGGATCGTCGGGGAGTACGAGCAGTACTTC.

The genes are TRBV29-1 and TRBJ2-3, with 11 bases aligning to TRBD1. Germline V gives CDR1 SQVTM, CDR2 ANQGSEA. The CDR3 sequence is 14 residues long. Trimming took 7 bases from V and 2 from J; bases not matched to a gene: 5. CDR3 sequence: CSATGQGVTDTQYF. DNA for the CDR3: TGCAGCGCCACGGGACAGGGGGTCACAGATACGCAGTATTTT.

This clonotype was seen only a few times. The CDR3 DNA follows: TGTGCCAGCAGCTCTCGGATGGGGGGTTATACCTACAATGAGCAGTTCTTC. Translation gives CASSSRMGGYTYNEQFF. The chain couples TRBV7-6 to TRBJ2-1; D is perhaps TRBD2 (6 bases). Germline V gene data show CDR1 as SGHVS and CDR2 as FNYEAQ. Trimming shortened V by 4 bases and J by 2 bases, and 18 bases separated the two germline ends. This CDR3 is built from 17 residues. Using reference TRBV7-6 and TRBJ2-1 for the parts outside the CDR3, the full variable domain is GAGVSQSPRYKVTKRGQDVALRCDPISGHVSLYWYRQALGQGPEFLTYFNYEAQQDKSGLPNDRFSAERPEGSISTLTIQRTEQRDSAMYRCASSSRMGGYTYNEQFFGPGTRLTVL.

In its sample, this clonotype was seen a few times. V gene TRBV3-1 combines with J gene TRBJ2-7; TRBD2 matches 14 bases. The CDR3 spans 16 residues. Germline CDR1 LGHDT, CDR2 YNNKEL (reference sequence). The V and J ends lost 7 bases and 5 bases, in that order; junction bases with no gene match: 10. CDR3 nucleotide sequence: TGTGCCAGCACCCTCGGACTAGCGGGGGGACCCAACGAGCAGTACTTC. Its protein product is CASTLGLAGGPNEQYF.

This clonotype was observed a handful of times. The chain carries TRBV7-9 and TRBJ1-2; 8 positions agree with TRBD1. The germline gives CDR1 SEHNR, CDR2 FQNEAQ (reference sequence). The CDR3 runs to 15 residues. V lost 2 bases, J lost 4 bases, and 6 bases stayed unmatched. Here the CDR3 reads CASSLRGQDLYGYTF. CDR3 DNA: TGTGCCAGCAGCTTAAGGGGACAGGACCTCTATGGCTACACCTTC.

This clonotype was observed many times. CDR3 nucleotides: TGTGCCAGCAGCGTCGCCACAGGGCAGGTAGAGACCCAGTACTTC. This translates into CASSVATGQVETQYF. V gene TRBV9 combines with J gene TRBJ2-5; weak D call: TRBD1 (6 bases). From germline, CDR1 is SGDLS and CDR2 YYNGEE. V shed 2 bases and J shed 4 bases, with 15 bases lying between them. This CDR3 region has 15 residues.

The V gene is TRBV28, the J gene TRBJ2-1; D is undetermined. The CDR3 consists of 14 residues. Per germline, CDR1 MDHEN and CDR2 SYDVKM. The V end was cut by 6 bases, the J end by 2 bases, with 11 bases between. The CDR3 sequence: CASRWSSPYNEQFF. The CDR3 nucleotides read TGTGCCAGCAGATGGAGTAGCCCCTACAATGAGCAGTTCTTC. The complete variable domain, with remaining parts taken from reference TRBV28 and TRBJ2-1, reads DVKVTQSSRYLVKRTGEKVFLECVQDMDHENMFWYRQDPGLGLRLIYFSYDVKMKEKGDIPEGYSVSREKKERFSLILESASTNQTSMYLCASRWSSPYNEQFFGPGTRLTVL.

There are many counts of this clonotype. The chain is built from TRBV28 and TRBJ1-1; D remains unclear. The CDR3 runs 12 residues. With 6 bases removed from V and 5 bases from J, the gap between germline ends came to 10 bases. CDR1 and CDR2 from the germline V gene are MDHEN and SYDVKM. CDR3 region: CASSPGRTEAFF. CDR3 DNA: TGTGCCAGCAGCCCCGGCCGGACTGAAGCTTTCTTT.

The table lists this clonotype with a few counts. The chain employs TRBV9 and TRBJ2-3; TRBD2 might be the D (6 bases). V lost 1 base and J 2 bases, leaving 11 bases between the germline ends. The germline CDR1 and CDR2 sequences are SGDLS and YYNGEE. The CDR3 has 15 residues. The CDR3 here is CASSVTGGYTDTQYF. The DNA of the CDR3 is TGTGCCAGCAGCGTAACCGGGGGATACACAGATACGCAGTATTTT. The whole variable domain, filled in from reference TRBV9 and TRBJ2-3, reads DSGVTQTPKHLITATGQRVTLRCSPRSGDLSVYWYQQSLDQGLQFLIQYYNGEERAKGNILERFSAQQFPDLHSELNLSSLELGDSALYFCASSVTGGYTDTQYFGPGTRLTVL.

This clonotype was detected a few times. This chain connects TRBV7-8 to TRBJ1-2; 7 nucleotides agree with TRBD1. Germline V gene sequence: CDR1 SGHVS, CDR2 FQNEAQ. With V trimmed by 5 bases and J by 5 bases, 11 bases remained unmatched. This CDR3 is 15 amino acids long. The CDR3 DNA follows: TGTGCCAGCAGCCCGCGGGACAGAAGATCTTATGGCTACACCTTC. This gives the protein CASSPRDRRSYGYTF. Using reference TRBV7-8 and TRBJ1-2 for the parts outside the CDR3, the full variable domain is GAGVSQSPRYKVAKRGQDVALRCDPISGHVSLFWYQQALGQGPEFLTYFQNEAQLDKSGLPSDRFFAERPEGSVSTLKIQRTQQEDSAVYLCASSPRDRRSYGYTFGSGTRLTVV.

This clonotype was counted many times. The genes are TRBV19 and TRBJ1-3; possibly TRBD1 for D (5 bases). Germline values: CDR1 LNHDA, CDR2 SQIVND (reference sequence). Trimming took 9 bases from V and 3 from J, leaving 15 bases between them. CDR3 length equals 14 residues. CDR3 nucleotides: TGTGCCAGCCATTCTACAGGACGTGGAAACACCATATATTTT. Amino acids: CASHSTGRGNTIYF.